This T cell receptor beta chain was obtained from a study of cytomegalovirus exposure and HLA in healthy donors. Overall study: T cells numbering about 180 million yielded more than 100 million unique TCR beta sequences in an earlier analysis. Points from the study as a whole: The presence/absence work took it that sequencing depth was about the same across donors. TCR beta V- and J-gene trimming was later associated with a missense DCLRE1C variant.

Per the germline V gene, CDR1 is SGHNT and CDR2 is YENEEA. Trimming left V 1 base short and J 7 bases short, with 14 bases between. CDR3 length equals 15 residues. The table lists this clone with a count of one. Its specificity is unknown. With 60 Vbeta and 13 Jbeta primers, the PCR was carried out. The repertoire was sequenced with immunoSEQ multiplex PCR; TCRdb's copy has only in-frame clones and lacks some. Here the sample spans about 150,000 clones, about 78% being singletons. This TCR derives from a man aged 45-65 years in good health and CMV-seropositive. The chain carries TRBV11-3 and TRBJ2-1, with D perhaps matching TRBD1 (5 bases). Sequencing was done on a sample of PBMCs. The CDR3 loop is CASSLGKGVGNEQFF. CDR3 nucleotide sequence: TGTGCCAGCAGCTTAGGCAAAGGGGTGGGTAATGAGCAGTTCTTC.